This T cell receptor (beta chain) was sequenced for a study of CD8 T cells in ankylosing spondylitis. Whole-study results and caveats: What appeared characteristic of ankylosing spondylitis blood was a TCR beta motif of seven to nine highly homologous variants. Disease-associated clones were reportedly significantly overrepresented in matched ankylosing spondylitis synovial fluid.

TCR beta libraries were made by quantitative 5'-RACE with molecular barcodes. TCRdb re-called the 5' RACE reads with MiXCR, one entry per CDR3 protein. The sample carries under 550,000 distinct CDR3 sequences, roughly 26% recorded once. Worth noting for this clonotype: The antigen remains undetermined.

Sequenced input: blood, either unsorted or a sorted T cell fraction (not recorded which). The sequence came from a male donor with ankylosing spondylitis.

The CDR3 loop is CASSFRTSGSTDTQYF. The CDR3 region has the DNA TGTGCCAGCAGCTTTCGGACTAGCGGGAGCACAGATACGCAGTATTTT. The rearrangement joins TRBV5-6 to TRBJ2-3; 11 bases are a match to TRBD2. Germline V lookup: CDR1 SGHDT, CDR2 YYEEEE. CDR3 length: 16 residues. The J segment lost 0 bases and the V segment lost 2 bases, leaving 2 bases of the junction unmatched.